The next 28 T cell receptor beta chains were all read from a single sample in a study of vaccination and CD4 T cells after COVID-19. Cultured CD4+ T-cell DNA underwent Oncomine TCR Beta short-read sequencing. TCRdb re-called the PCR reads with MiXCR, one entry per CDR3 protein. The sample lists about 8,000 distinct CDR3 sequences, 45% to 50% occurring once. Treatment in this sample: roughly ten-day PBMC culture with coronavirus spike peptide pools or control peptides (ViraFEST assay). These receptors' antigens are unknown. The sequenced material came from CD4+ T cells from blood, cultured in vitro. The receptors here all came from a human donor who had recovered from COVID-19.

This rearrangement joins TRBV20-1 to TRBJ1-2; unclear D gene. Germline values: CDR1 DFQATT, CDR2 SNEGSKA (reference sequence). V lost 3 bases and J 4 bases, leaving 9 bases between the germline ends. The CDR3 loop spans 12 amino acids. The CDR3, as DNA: TGCAGTGCTAGGGTTCGGGGCTATGGCTACACCTTC. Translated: CSARVRGYGYTF.

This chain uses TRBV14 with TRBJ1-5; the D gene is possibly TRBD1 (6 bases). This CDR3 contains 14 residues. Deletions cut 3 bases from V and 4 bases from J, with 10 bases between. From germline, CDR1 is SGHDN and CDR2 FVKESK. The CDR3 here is CASSQFRGNQPQHF. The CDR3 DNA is TGTGCCAGCAGCCAGTTCAGGGGTAATCAGCCCCAGCATTTT.

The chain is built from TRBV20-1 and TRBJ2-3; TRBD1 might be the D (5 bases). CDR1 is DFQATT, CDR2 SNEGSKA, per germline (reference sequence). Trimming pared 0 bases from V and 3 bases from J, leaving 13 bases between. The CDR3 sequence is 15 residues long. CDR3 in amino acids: CSARDIRQKTDTQYF. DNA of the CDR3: TGCAGTGCTAGAGATATCCGACAGAAGACAGATACGCAGTATTTT.

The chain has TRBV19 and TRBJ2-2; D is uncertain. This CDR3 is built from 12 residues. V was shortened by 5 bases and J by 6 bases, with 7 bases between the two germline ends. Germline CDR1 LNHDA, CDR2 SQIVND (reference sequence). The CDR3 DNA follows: TGTGCCAGTAGTCCGGCGGCCGGGGAGCTGTTTTTT. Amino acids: CASSPAAGELFF.

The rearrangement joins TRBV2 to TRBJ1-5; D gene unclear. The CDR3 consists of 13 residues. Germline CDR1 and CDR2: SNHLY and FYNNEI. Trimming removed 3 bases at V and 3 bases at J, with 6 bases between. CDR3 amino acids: CASSDMSNQPQHF. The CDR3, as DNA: TGTGCCAGCAGTGACATGTCCAATCAGCCCCAGCATTTT.

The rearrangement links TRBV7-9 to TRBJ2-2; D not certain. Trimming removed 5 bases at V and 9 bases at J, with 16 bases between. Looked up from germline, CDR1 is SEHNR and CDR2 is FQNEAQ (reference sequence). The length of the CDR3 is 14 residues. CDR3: CASSHSLARRELFF. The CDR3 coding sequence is TGTGCCAGCAGCCACAGCCTTGCGAGGAGGGAGCTGTTTTTT.

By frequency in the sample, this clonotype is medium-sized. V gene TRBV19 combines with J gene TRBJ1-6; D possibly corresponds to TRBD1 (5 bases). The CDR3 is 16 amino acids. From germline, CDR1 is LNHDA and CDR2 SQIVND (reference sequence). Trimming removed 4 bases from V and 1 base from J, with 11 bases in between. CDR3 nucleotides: TGTGCCAGTAGTAACTTTCGACAGTCCTATAATTCACCCCTCCACTTT. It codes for CASSNFRQSYNSPLHF.

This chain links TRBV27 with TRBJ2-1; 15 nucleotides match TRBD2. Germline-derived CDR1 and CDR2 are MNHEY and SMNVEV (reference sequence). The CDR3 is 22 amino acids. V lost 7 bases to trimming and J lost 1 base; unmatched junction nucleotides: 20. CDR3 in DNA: TGTGCCAGCACCCTTCGCGGACTAGCGGGAGGGCTGCGCTTTGCATCCTACAATGAGCAGTTCTTC. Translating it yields CASTLRGLAGGLRFASYNEQFF.

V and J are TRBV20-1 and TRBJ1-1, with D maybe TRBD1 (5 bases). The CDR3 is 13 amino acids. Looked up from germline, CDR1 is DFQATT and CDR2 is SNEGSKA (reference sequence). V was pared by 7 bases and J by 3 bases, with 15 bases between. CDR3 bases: TGCAGTGTAGGTGGGGGGTCTCACACTGAAGCTTTCTTT. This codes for CSVGGGSHTEAFF.

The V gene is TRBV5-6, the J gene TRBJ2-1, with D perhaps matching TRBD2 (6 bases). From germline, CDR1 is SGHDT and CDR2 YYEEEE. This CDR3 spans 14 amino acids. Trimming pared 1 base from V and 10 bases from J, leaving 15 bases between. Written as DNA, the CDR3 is TGTGCCAGCAGCTTGCTAGCGCTTGGGTTCGAGCAGTTCTTC. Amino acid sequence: CASSLLALGFEQFF.

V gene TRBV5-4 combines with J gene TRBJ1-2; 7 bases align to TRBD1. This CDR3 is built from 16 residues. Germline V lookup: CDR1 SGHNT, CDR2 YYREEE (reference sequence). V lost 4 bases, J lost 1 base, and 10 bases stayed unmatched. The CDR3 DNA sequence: TGTGCCAGCAGCCCCGGGACAGCACGTTTTAACTATGGCTACACCTTC. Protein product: CASSPGTARFNYGYTF.

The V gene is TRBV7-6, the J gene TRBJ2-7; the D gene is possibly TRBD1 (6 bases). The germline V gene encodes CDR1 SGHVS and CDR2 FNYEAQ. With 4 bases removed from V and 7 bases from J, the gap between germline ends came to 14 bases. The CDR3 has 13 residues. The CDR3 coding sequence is TGTGCCAGCAGCTGGGGCACGAGGGGGGAGCAGTACTTC. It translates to CASSWGTRGEQYF.

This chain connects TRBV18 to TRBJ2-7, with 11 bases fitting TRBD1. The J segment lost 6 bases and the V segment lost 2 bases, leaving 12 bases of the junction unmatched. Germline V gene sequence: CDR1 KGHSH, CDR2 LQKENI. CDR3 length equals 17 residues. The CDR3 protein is CASSPSLGTGGLVEQYF. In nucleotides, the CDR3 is TGTGCCAGCTCACCAAGTTTGGGGACAGGGGGTCTTGTCGAGCAGTACTTC.

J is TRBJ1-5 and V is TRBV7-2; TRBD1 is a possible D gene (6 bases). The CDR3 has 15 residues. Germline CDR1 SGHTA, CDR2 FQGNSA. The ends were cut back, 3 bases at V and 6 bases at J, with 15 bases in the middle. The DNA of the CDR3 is TGTGCCAGCAGCTTGAACAGGGCCCTGGGTCAGCCCCAGCATTTT. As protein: CASSLNRALGQPQHF.

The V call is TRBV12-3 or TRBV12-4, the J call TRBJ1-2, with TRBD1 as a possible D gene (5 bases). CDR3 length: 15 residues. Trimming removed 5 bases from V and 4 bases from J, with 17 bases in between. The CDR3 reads CASSGQGRLSYGYTF. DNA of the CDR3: TGTGCCAGCAGTGGCCAGGGACGGCTAAGCTATGGCTACACCTTC.

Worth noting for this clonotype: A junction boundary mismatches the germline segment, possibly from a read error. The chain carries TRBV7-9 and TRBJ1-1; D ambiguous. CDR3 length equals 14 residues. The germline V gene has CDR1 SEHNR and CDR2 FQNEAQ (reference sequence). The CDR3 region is CTSSFTAGSTEAFF. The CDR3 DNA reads TGTACCAGCAGCTTCACCGCGGGGAGCACTGAAGCTTTCTTT.

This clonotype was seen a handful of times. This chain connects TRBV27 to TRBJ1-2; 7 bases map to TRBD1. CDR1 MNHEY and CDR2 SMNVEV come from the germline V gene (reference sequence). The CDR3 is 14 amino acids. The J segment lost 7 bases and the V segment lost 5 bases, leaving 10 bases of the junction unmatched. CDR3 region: CASSIQGRRGGYTF. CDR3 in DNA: TGTGCCAGCAGTATACAGGGGAGGCGAGGTGGCTACACCTTC.

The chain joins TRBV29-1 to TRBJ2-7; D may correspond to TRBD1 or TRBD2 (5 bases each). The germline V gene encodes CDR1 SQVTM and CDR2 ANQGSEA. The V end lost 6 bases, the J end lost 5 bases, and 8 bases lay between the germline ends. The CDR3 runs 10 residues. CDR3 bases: TGCAGCGTGGGGGACCACGAGCAGTACTTC. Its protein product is CSVGDHEQYF.

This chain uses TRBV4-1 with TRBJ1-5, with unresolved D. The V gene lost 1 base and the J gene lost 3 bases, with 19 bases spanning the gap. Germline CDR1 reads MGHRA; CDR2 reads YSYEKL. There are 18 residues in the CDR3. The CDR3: CASSQAGFEYRVNQPQHF. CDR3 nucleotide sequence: TGCGCCAGCAGCCAAGCGGGGTTTGAATACCGGGTCAATCAGCCCCAGCATTTT.

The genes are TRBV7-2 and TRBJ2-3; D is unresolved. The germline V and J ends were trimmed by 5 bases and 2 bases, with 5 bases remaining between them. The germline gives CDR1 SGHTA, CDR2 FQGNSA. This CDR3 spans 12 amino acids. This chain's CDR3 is CASSQATDTQYF. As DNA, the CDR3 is TGTGCCAGCAGCCAGGCCACAGATACGCAGTATTTT.

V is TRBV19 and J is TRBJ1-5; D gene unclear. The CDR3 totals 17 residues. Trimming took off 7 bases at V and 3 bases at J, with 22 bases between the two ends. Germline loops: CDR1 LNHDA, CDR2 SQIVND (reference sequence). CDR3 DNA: TGTGCCAGTACCCCTCCCCCCTTGGGTAACCTCAATCAGCCCCAGCATTTT. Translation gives CASTPPPLGNLNQPQHF.

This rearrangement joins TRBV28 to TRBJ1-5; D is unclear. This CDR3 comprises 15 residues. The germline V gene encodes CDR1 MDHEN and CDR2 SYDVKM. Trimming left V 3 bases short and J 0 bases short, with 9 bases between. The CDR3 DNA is TGTGCCAGCAGTTTGAAGCCATATAGCAATCAGCCCCAGCATTTT. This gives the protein CASSLKPYSNQPQHF.

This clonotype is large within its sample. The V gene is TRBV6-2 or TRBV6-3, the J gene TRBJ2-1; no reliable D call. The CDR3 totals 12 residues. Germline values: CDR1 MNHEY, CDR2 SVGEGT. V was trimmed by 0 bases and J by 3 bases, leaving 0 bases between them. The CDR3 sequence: CASSYSYNEQFF. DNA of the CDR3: TGTGCCAGCAGTTACTCCTACAATGAGCAGTTCTTC.

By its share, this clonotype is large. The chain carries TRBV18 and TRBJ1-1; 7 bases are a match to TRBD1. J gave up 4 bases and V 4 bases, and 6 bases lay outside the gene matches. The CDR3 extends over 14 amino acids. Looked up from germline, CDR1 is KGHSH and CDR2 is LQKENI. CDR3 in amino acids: CASSRQRQGTEAFF. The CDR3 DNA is TGTGCCAGCTCACGACAACGACAGGGCACTGAAGCTTTCTTT.

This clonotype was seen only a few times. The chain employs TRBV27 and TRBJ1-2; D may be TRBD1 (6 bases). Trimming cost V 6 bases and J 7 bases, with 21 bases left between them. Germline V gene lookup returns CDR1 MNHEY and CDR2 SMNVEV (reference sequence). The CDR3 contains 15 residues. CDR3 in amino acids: CASRLKPGGALGYTF. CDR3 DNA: TGTGCCAGCAGACTTAAACCCGGGGGGGCTCTTGGCTACACCTTC.

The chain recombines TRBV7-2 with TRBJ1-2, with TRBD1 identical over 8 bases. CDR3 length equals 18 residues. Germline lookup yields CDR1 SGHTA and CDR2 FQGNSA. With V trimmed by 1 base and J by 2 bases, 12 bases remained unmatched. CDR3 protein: CASSLGLTAGGGNYGYTF. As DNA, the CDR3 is TGTGCCAGCAGCTTAGGATTGACGGCAGGGGGCGGAAACTATGGCTACACCTTC.

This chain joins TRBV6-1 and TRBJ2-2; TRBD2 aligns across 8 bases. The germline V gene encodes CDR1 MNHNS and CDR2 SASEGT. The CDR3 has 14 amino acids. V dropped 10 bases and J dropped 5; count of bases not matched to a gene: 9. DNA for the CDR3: TGTGCCACGTTGGCGGGAGGTGGAACCGGGGAGCTGTTTTTT. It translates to CATLAGGGTGELFF.

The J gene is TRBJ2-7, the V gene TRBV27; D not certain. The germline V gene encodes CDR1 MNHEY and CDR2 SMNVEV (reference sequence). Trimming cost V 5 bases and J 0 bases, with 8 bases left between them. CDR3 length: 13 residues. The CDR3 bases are TGTGCCAGCAGTCCCCATCCCTCCTACGAGCAGTACTTC. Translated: CASSPHPSYEQYF.